These 23 T cell receptor beta chains share one sample of origin, sequenced in a study of siplizumab effects on memory and regulatory T cells. Assay used: immunoSEQ multiplex PCR; TCRdb lists only in-frame clones, some missing. Of some 100,000 clones listed, around 95% are singletons. The specimen sequenced was naive CD4+ T cells sorted from blood. The receptors here all came from a human donor in good health.

This clone was counted once. The V and J genes are TRBV15 and TRBJ2-5; 9 bases are shared with TRBD2. Germline V gene sequence: CDR1 LNHNV, CDR2 YYDKDF (reference sequence). V was clipped by 0 bases and J by 5 bases; unmatched bases: 4. CDR3 length: 15 amino acids. The CDR3 nucleotides read TGTGCCACCAGCAGAGAATTCACTAGCGGGGAGACCCAGTACTTC. As protein: CATSREFTSGETQYF.

This clone was seen only a few times. The rearrangement uses TRBV19 and TRBJ1-1; maybe TRBD1 (5 bases). There are 13 residues in the CDR3. Germline V gene lookup returns CDR1 LNHDA and CDR2 SQIVND (reference sequence). The ends were cut back, 10 bases at V and 1 base at J, with 13 bases in the middle. Written as DNA, the CDR3 is TGTGCCACAGATGGGGGACGGAACACTGAAGCTTTCTTT. Translation gives CATDGGRNTEAFF.

In the case of this clone: Other DNA sequences of this sample code for an identical CDR3. The chain employs TRBV4-1 and TRBJ1-1; weak D call: TRBD1 (6 bases). The germline gives CDR1 MGHRA, CDR2 YSYEKL. The V end was cut by 4 bases, the J end by 6 bases, with 15 bases between. This CDR3 is 14 amino acids long. CDR3 sequence reads: CASSPPNRAPEAFF. In DNA form, the CDR3 reads TGCGCCAGCAGCCCCCCTAACAGGGCGCCTGAAGCTTTCTTT.

This clone is a singleton in its sample. The V call is TRBV6-6, the J call TRBJ1-1; perhaps TRBD1 as D (5 bases). Trimming cost V 0 bases and J 8 bases, with 16 bases left between them. The CDR3 sequence is 15 residues long. Germline V gene lookup returns CDR1 MNHNY and CDR2 SVGAGI (reference sequence). In DNA, the CDR3 is TGTGCCAGCAGTTACTCTTGGTCAGGAGGGGAGGAAGCTTTCTTT. This codes for CASSYSWSGGEEAFF.

J is TRBJ2-7 and V is TRBV5-1, with D perhaps TRBD1 (6 bases). The V end lost 4 bases, the J end lost 2 bases, and 13 bases lay between the germline ends. The CDR3 is 14 amino acids. Germline V gene lookup returns CDR1 SGHRS and CDR2 YFSETQ. CDR3 coding DNA: TGCGCCAGCAGCATACTGACAGGCCCCTACGAGCAGTACTTC. Translating it yields CASSILTGPYEQYF.

The V call is TRBV28, the J call TRBJ2-3, with 8 bases matching TRBD1. Losses at the gene ends were 8 bases for V and 1 base for J; bases not matched to a gene: 5. The germline V gene encodes CDR1 MDHEN and CDR2 SYDVKM. The CDR3 is 14 amino acids. The DNA of the CDR3 is TGTGCCAGCGGGGACAGGCTCCGCACAGATACGCAGTATTTT. This sequence encodes CASGDRLRTDTQYF.

The chain joins TRBV19 to TRBJ2-7; 8 nucleotides line up with TRBD1. This CDR3 comprises 15 residues. V gave up 2 bases and J gave up 3 bases; unmatched junction bases: 6. Germline lookup yields CDR1 LNHDA and CDR2 SQIVND (reference sequence). The CDR3 here is CASSIQGAISYEQYF. For the CDR3, the DNA is TGTGCCAGTAGTATACAGGGGGCCATAAGCTACGAGCAGTACTTC.

The genes are TRBV19 and TRBJ2-1; 10 bases fit TRBD2. The germline V gene has CDR1 LNHDA and CDR2 SQIVND (reference sequence). This CDR3 comprises 16 residues. Trimming took 3 bases from V and 2 from J; bases not matched to a gene: 4. CDR3 in amino acids: CASSMPAGGPYNEQFF. CDR3 DNA sequence: TGTGCCAGTAGTATGCCAGCGGGGGGGCCCTACAATGAGCAGTTCTTC.

The V call is TRBV6-6, the J call TRBJ2-2; possibly TRBD1 or TRBD2 for D (5 bases each). This CDR3 comprises 12 residues. The ends were cut back, 2 bases at V and 7 bases at J, with 5 bases in the middle. Germline CDR1 MNHNY, CDR2 SVGAGI (reference sequence). The CDR3 sequence is CASSYGGGELFF. CDR3 nucleotide sequence: TGTGCCAGCAGTTACGGGGGCGGGGAGCTGTTTTTT.

The chain employs TRBV7-2 and TRBJ2-1, with D perhaps matching TRBD1 or TRBD2 (5 bases each). V gave up 0 bases and J gave up 4 bases, with 13 bases separating them. Germline-derived CDR1 and CDR2 are SGHTA and FQGNSA. The CDR3 contains 16 residues. DNA of the CDR3: TGTGCCAGCAGCTTAGCGCCTGGGGGTGGGTACAATGAGCAGTTCTTC. Translation: CASSLAPGGGYNEQFF.

The CDR3 DNA reads as TGTGCCAGCTCACCACCTACGGGGGGGATCTCCTACGAGCAGTACTTC. This encodes CASSPPTGGISYEQYF. V gene TRBV18 combines with J gene TRBJ2-7; the match to TRBD2 covers 8 bases. Trimming removed 0 bases from V and 0 bases from J; junction bases left unmatched: 4. The V gene's germline CDR1 is KGHSH and CDR2 LQKENI. The CDR3 length is 16 residues.

This clone was seen a single time. V gene TRBV21-1 combines with J gene TRBJ2-3. TRBV21-1 is flagged as a pseudogene. The CDR3 loop spans 14 amino acids. In DNA, the CDR3 is TGTGCCAGCAGCGCCACGGGACGTGCAGATACGCAGTATTTT. Protein product: CASSATGRADTQYF.

This chain joins TRBV18 and TRBJ1-1; D is undetermined. Germline-derived CDR1 and CDR2 are KGHSH and LQKENI. Trimming took 0 bases from V and 3 from J, leaving 14 bases between them. CDR3 size: 16 residues. The DNA of the CDR3 is TGTGCCAGCTCACCACCGGTTGGGATTTCGGACACTGAAGCTTTCTTT. Its protein product is CASSPPVGISDTEAFF.

This clone was detected only once. The chain employs TRBV4-1 and TRBJ1-1; D not resolved. The ends were cut back, 1 base at V and 6 bases at J, with 9 bases in the middle. The CDR3 spans 13 residues. Germline CDR1 and CDR2: MGHRA and YSYEKL. This chain's CDR3 is CASSQVGLSEAFF. CDR3 coding DNA: TGCGCCAGCAGCCAAGTCGGACTCTCTGAAGCTTTCTTT.

The rearrangement uses TRBV10-3 and TRBJ1-2; 8 bases map to TRBD1. V lost 2 bases to trimming and J lost 4 bases; unmatched junction nucleotides: 0. The CDR3 is 13 residues long. The germline V gene has CDR1 ENHRY and CDR2 SYGVKD. In DNA, the CDR3 is TGTGCCATCAGTGAGGGGACAGGCTATGGCTACACCTTC. It yields the protein CAISEGTGYGYTF.

The genes are TRBV11-2 and TRBJ1-6; unclear D gene. Between the trimmed V and J ends, which lost 0 bases and 9 bases, there was a span of 6 bases. The germline gives CDR1 SGHAT, CDR2 FQNNGV. There are 13 residues in the CDR3. CDR3 DNA sequence: TGTGCCAGCAGCTTAGATCTGATTTCACCCCTCCACTTT. Translating it yields CASSLDLISPLHF.

This chain joins TRBV11-3 and TRBJ2-3, with D maybe TRBD1 (5 bases). CDR1 and CDR2 from the germline V gene are SGHNT and YENEEA. V was shortened by 0 bases and J by 3 bases, with 10 bases between the two germline ends. The CDR3 is made up of 15 amino acids. CDR3 residues: CASSLEGPPTDTQYF. CDR3 nucleotide sequence: TGTGCCAGCAGCTTAGAGGGGCCGCCGACAGATACGCAGTATTTT.

The rearrangement links TRBV7-3 to TRBJ2-7; D remains ambiguous. CDR1 is SGHTA and CDR2 is FQGTGA in the germline V gene. Trimming cost V 0 bases and J 4 bases, with 13 bases left between them. There are 15 residues in the CDR3. Here the CDR3 reads CASSLTFGTFYEQYF. For the CDR3, the DNA is TGTGCCAGCAGCTTAACGTTTGGCACCTTTTACGAGCAGTACTTC. Full variable domain (missing parts from reference TRBV7-3 and TRBJ2-7): GAGVSQTPSNKVTEKGKYVELRCDPISGHTALYWYRQSLGQGPEFLIYFQGTGAADDSGLPNDRFFAVRPEGSVSTLKIQRTERGDSAVYLCASSLTFGTFYEQYFGPGTRLTVT.

The CDR3 region has the DNA TGTGCCAGCAGCTTGACTTATAGCGGGGGCTCCTACGAGCAGTACTTC. It yields the protein CASSLTYSGGSYEQYF. The chain is built from TRBV5-4 and TRBJ2-7; 9 bases align to TRBD2. This CDR3 region has 16 residues. From germline, CDR1 is SGHNT and CDR2 YYREEE (reference sequence). Trimming removed 1 base from V and 0 bases from J; junction bases left unmatched: 5.

V usage is TRBV6-1 and J usage is TRBJ1-2, with D possibly matching TRBD1 (5 bases). The CDR3 spans 15 residues. Per germline, CDR1 MNHNS and CDR2 SASEGT. V lost 6 bases to trimming and J lost 7 bases, with 21 bases between them. The CDR3 bases are TGTGCCAGCAGCAGTTACTATGGGGCTGGTGGTGGCTACACCTTC. It translates to CASSSYYGAGGGYTF.

The chain links TRBV7-2 to TRBJ2-3, with D perhaps matching TRBD1 or TRBD2 (6 bases each). The germline V gene has CDR1 SGHTA and CDR2 FQGNSA. Trimming stripped 3 bases from V and 2 bases from J, with 15 bases between. This CDR3 spans 16 amino acids. CDR3 coding DNA: TGTGCCAGCAGCTTGGGACGGGGGCGAAACACAGATACGCAGTATTTT. Amino acid sequence: CASSLGRGRNTDTQYF.

This clone was recorded a few times. The V gene is TRBV11-1, the J gene TRBJ1-1; D not resolved. Germline V gene data show CDR1 as SGHAT and CDR2 as FQDESV (reference sequence). The CDR3 sequence is 10 residues long. With 8 bases removed from V and 3 bases from J, the gap between germline ends came to 4 bases. Here the CDR3 DNA reads TGTGCCAGCTCAGACACTGAAGCTTTCTTT. Translation gives CASSDTEAFF. Full variable domain (rest looked up from reference TRBV11-1 and TRBJ1-1): EAEVAQSPRYKITEKSQAVAFWCDPISGHATLYWYRQILGQGPELLVQFQDESVVDDSQLPKDRFSAERLKGVDSTLKIQPAELGDSAMYLCASSDTEAFFGQGTRLTVV.

The chain carries TRBV11-2 and TRBJ2-1, with a possible D match to TRBD2 (6 bases). Trimming took off 8 bases at V and 2 bases at J, with 16 bases between the two ends. Germline V gene data show CDR1 as SGHAT and CDR2 as FQNNGV. The CDR3 consists of 15 residues. The CDR3 loop is CASGGSRGPYNEQFF. The CDR3 DNA reads TGTGCCAGCGGGGGGTCGAGGGGCCCCTACAATGAGCAGTTCTTC.